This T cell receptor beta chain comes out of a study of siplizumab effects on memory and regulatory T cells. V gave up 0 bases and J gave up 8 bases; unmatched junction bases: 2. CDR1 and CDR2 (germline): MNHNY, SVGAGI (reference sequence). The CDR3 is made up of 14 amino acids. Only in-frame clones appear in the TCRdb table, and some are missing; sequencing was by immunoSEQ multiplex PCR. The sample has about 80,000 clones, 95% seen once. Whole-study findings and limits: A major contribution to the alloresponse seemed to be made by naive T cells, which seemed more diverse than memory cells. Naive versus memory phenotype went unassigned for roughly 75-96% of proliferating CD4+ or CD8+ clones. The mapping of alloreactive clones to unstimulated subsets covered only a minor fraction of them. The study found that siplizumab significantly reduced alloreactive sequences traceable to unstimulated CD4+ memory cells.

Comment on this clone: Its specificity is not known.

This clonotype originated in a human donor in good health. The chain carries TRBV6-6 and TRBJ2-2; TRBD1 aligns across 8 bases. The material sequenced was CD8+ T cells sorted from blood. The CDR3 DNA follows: TGTGCCAGCAGTTACTCCGGACAGGGTGGGGAGCTGTTTTTT. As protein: CASSYSGQGGELFF.